A selection of T cell receptor beta chains follows, all from one sample in a study of T-cell reconstitution after alpha-beta-depleted transplantation in children. TCRdb re-called the PCR reads through MiXCR, storing one row per CDR3 protein. Of a few hundred thousand distinct CDR3 sequences listed, roughly 20% are singletons. Material: PBMCs from the stem cell graft donor, obtained from the stem cell graft. The receptors were sampled from a human donor who donated a stem cell graft to a child with acute myeloid leukemia. Each CDR3 is given with its conserved first and last residue. Fields, in order: J gene, V gene, D gene, clone size, CDR3 DNA, CDR3 protein. A D gene is named only where the DNA matches it firmly. Rows give clone size only sometimes, using once, few, many, or a class for an expanded clone.

J: TRBJ2-3
V: TRBV12-3/TRBV12-4
D: TRBD2
size: few
DNA: TGTGCCAGCAGTTTGGGGCTAGCGGGAGGATACACGCAGTATTTT
CDR3: CASSLGLAGGYTQYF

J: TRBJ1-5
V: TRBV20-1
D: .
size: many
DNA: TGCAGTGCTAGAGGGAATCAGCCCCAGCATTTT
CDR3: CSARGNQPQHF

J: TRBJ2-3
V: TRBV6-4
D: .
size: .
DNA: TGTGCCAGCAGTGTTGGGTGGGGCACAGATACGCAGTATTTT
CDR3: CASSVGWGTDTQYF

J: TRBJ2-1
V: TRBV3-1
D: TRBD2
size: few
DNA: TGTGCCAGCAGCCCCGGTTTGAGGACTAGCGGGACCCGCTCCTACAATGAGCAGTTCTTC
CDR3: CASSPGLRTSGTRSYNEQFF

J: TRBJ2-1
V: TRBV24-1
D: TRBD2
size: .
DNA: TGTGCCACCAGTGATTCTCCCGGGACTAGCGGGGATTACAATGAGCAGTTCTTC
CDR3: CATSDSPGTSGDYNEQFF

J: TRBJ2-7
V: TRBV7-6
D: .
size: .
DNA: TGTGCCAGCAGTCCTGGTCCGGGACGATCCGCGTACGAGCAGTACTTC
CDR3: CASSPGPGRSAYEQYF

J: TRBJ1-2
V: TRBV29-1
D: .
size: few
DNA: TGCAGCGTTGGGTCGACACTCAACTATGGCTACACCTTC
CDR3: CSVGSTLNYGYTF

J: TRBJ2-7
V: TRBV20-1
D: TRBD2
size: .
DNA: TGCAGTGTCTTACTAGCGGGAACCTACGAGCAGTACTTC
CDR3: CSVLLAGTYEQYF

J: TRBJ1-2
V: TRBV29-1
D: .
size: few
DNA: TGCAGCACCGATTCCTATGGCTACACCTTC
CDR3: CSTDSYGYTF

J: TRBJ2-5
V: TRBV28
D: .
size: .
DNA: TGTGCCAGCAGTGAACCCGGGACGGCTCTTTTGGAGACCCAGTACTTC
CDR3: CASSEPGTALLETQYF

J: TRBJ2-3
V: TRBV20-1
D: .
size: many
DNA: TGCAGTCACTTCTCGGGAGTCTCAGATACGCAGTATTTT
CDR3: CSHFSGVSDTQYF

J: TRBJ2-7
V: TRBV25-1
D: .
size: .
DNA: TGTGCCAGCAGTGAACGGAGCGAGCGAGGGTCCTACGAGCAGTACTTC
CDR3: CASSERSERGSYEQYF

J: TRBJ2-4
V: TRBV15
D: .
size: .
DNA: TGTGCCACCAGCACGTCCAGGCGGAAAATGGCCAAAAACATTCAGTACTTC
CDR3: CATSTSRRKMAKNIQYF

J: TRBJ1-4
V: TRBV15
D: .
size: .
DNA: TGTGCCACCAGCAGCATCAGGGGACCCAATGAAAAACTGTTTTTT
CDR3: CATSSIRGPNEKLFF

J: TRBJ2-6
V: TRBV4-3
D: .
size: .
DNA: TGCGCCAGCAGCCAAGATCTGGTCAAGGGGGCCAACGTCCTGACTTTC
CDR3: CASSQDLVKGANVLTF

J: TRBJ2-7
V: TRBV2
D: .
size: .
DNA: TGTGCCAGCAGTGTACCCCTCGAGCAGTACTTC
CDR3: CASSVPLEQYF

J: TRBJ2-6
V: TRBV15
D: TRBD1
size: few
DNA: TGTGCCACCAGCAAAGGGGACAGGGTTAGGCCTGGGGCCAACGTCCTGACTTTC
CDR3: CATSKGDRVRPGANVLTF

J: TRBJ1-1
V: TRBV5-1
D: .
size: .
DNA: TGCGCCAGCAGCTTGAGGCTCTCGGGGAACACTGAAGCTTTCTTT
CDR3: CASSLRLSGNTEAFF

J: TRBJ2-3
V: TRBV25-1
D: .
size: .
DNA: TGTGCCAGCAGTGAATTAGGGACCACCCTAAATACGCAGTATTTT
CDR3: CASSELGTTLNTQYF

J: TRBJ2-5
V: TRBV7-3
D: .
size: .
DNA: TGTGCCAGCAGCTTAATGGGCGGGACGCAAGAGACCCAGTACTTC
CDR3: CASSLMGGTQETQYF

J: TRBJ2-6
V: TRBV28
D: TRBD1
size: few
DNA: TGTGCCAGCATCAAAACCGGGACAGGGAGAGTAAATTTC
CDR3: CASIKTGTGRVNF

J: TRBJ2-1
V: TRBV4-3
D: .
size: few
DNA: TGCGCCAGCAGCCAAGAGACTGAACCTGAGACGGCAAACAATGAGCAGTTCTTC
CDR3: CASSQETEPETANNEQFF

J: TRBJ2-7
V: TRBV29-1
D: .
size: many
DNA: TGCAGCGTCGTCCCTGACAGCTACGAGCAGTACTTC
CDR3: CSVVPDSYEQYF

J: TRBJ1-6
V: TRBV12-3/TRBV12-4
D: .
size: .
DNA: TGTGCCAGCAGGGAATCAGGGAATAATTCACCCCTCCACTTT
CDR3: CASRESGNNSPLHF

J: TRBJ2-5
V: TRBV4-2
D: TRBD2
size: many
DNA: TGTGCCAGCAGCCAACTCTCCCTCGGGACTAGTTCGGAGACCCAGTACTTC
CDR3: CASSQLSLGTSSETQYF

J: TRBJ2-4
V: TRBV5-1
D: TRBD2
size: .
DNA: TGCGCCAGCAGCCCAGGACTAGCGGTAGACATTCAGTACTTC
CDR3: CASSPGLAVDIQYF

J: TRBJ2-7
V: TRBV7-9
D: .
size: .
DNA: TGTGCCAGCAGCTCCCGAGGCCAAAGGGTCTACGAGCAGTACTTC
CDR3: CASSSRGQRVYEQYF

J: TRBJ2-3
V: TRBV12-3/TRBV12-4
D: .
size: few
DNA: TGTGCCAGCAGTCCCCGACTAGACACAGATACGCAGTATTTT
CDR3: CASSPRLDTDTQYF

J: TRBJ1-5
V: TRBV20-1
D: .
size: few
DNA: TGCAGTGCTAAAGTGGGGTGGGGGGGAAATCAGCCCCAGCATTTT
CDR3: CSAKVGWGGNQPQHF

J: TRBJ2-5
V: TRBV7-8
D: .
size: .
DNA: TGTGCCAGCAGCTTCACAGGGCGGTGGCAAGAGACCCAGTACTTC
CDR3: CASSFTGRWQETQYF